This T cell receptor beta chain originates from a study of beta chain features in type 1 diabetes. Study outcomes and limitations: Moderately but significantly shorter TCRB CDR3s were found in Type 1 diabetes patients in all four CD4+ subsets. Sequencing the cDNA could make cells with high TCR expression show up more than they should.

Each of the CD4+ naive, central memory, regulatory and stem cell-like memory populations was sorted via CD45RO/CCR7/CD25/CD127/CD95/CD27. Purity exceeding 95% was reached by all sorted populations. This clone was seen a few times. The antigen remains unidentified. As every portion of the isolated RNA was reverse transcribed, the sequencing read expressed TCRB transcripts. Naive, central memory and regulatory T cell samples averaged around 4 million immunoSEQ reads each. Sequencing was performed with immunoSEQ multiplex PCR; in TCRdb, only in-frame clones are kept and a portion is missing. The sample holds 600,000 or so clones, roughly 12% seen once. The specimen sequenced was naive CD4+ T cells from blood. The sequence came from a man aged 30 to 45 with type 1 diabetes.

The chain's CDR3 is CASSPPSSPSYEQYF. The CDR3 DNA reads as TGTGCCAGCTCACCACCGAGTAGCCCATCCTACGAGCAGTACTTC. The chain couples TRBV18 to TRBJ2-7; D not resolved. Looked up from germline, CDR1 is KGHSH and CDR2 is LQKENI. The CDR3 extends over 15 amino acids. V gave up 0 bases and J gave up 1 base, with 10 bases separating them.